This T cell receptor (beta chain) was observed in a study of blood T cells in healthy people across ages. Findings of the study overall: Getting older went along with TCR beta diversity per million T cells dropping roughly linearly.

As regards this clonotype: Its cognate antigen is unknown.

A second PCR, run for about 7 to 11 cycles, used a sample-barcoded 5' primer plus a J-beta primer mix. TCRdb ran MiXCR on the 5' RACE reads and lists one entry per CDR3 protein. The repertoire holds some 940,000 distinct CDR3 sequences, with 25% to 35% as singletons. This sample also appeared in a second study, on T cells of mothers and their children.

The receptor's source is a woman in her thirties or forties in good health. The material sequenced was blood.

The CDR3 reads CASKRTGSTEAFF. The CDR3 DNA follows: TGTGCCAGCAAACGGACAGGGAGCACTGAAGCTTTCTTT. This chain joins TRBV28 and TRBJ1-1; 8 bases map to TRBD1. Germline lookup yields CDR1 MDHEN and CDR2 SYDVKM. CDR3 length: 13 residues. V was clipped by 7 bases and J by 4 bases; unmatched bases: 5. Based on the CDR3 plus reference TRBV28 and TRBJ1-1, the full variable domain is DVKVTQSSRYLVKRTGEKVFLECVQDMDHENMFWYRQDPGLGLRLIYFSYDVKMKEKGDIPEGYSVSREKKERFSLILESASTNQTSMYLCASKRTGSTEAFFGQGTRLTVV.